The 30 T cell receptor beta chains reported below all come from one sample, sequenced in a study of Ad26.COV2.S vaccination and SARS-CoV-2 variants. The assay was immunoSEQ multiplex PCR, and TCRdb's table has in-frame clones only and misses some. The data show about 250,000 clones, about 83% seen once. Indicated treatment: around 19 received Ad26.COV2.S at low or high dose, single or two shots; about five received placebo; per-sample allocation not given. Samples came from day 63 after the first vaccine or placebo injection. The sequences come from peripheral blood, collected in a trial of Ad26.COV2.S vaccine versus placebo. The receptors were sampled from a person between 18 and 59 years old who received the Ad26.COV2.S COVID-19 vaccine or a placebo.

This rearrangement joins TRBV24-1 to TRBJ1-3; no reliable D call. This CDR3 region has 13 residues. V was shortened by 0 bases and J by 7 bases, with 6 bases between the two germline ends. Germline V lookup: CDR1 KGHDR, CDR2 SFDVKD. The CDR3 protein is CATSDLHGNTIYF. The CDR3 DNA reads TGTGCCACCAGTGATTTGCACGGGAACACCATATATTTT.

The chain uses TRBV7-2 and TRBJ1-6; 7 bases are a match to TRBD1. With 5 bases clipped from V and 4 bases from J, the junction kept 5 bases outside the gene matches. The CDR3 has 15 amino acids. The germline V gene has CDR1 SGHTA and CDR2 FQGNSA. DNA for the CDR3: TGTGCCAGCAGCCCCCGGACAGGTTATAATTCACCCCTCCACTTT. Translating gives CASSPRTGYNSPLHF.

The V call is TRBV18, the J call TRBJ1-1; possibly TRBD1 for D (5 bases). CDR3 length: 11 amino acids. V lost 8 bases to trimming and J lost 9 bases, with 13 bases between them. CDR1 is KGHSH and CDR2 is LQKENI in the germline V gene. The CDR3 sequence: CASPRDGQAFF. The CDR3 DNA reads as TGTGCCAGCCCCCGGGACGGACAAGCTTTCTTT.

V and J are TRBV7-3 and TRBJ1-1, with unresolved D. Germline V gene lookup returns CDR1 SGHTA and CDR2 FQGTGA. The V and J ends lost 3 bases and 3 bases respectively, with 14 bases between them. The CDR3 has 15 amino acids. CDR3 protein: CASSFKIRSDTEAFF. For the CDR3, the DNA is TGTGCCAGCAGCTTTAAAATCCGGTCGGACACTGAAGCTTTCTTT.

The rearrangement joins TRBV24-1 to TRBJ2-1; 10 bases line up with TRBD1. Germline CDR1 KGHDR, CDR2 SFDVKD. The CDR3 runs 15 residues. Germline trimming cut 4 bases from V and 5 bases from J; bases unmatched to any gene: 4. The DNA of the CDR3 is TGTGCCACCAGTGAGTCGGGACAGGGGAACAATGAGCAGTTCTTC. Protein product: CATSESGQGNNEQFF.

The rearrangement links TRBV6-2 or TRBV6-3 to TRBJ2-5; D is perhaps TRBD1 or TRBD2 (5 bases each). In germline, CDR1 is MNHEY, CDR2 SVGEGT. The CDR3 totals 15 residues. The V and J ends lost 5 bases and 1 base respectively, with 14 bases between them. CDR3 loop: CASSLGTEVQETQYF. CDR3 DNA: TGTGCCAGCAGTCTGGGGACGGAAGTCCAAGAGACCCAGTACTTC.

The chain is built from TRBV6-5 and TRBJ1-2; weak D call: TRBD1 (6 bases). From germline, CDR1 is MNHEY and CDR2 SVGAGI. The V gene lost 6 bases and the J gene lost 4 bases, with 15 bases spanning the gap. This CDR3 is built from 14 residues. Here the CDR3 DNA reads TGTGCCAGCAGCCCAGGGGCGGAGGGCTATGGCTACACCTTC. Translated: CASSPGAEGYGYTF.

The CDR3 nucleotides are TGTGCCAGCAGCTTTCAACCCGGCGGAAACATTCAGTACTTC. Translated: CASSFQPGGNIQYF. V is TRBV5-5 and J is TRBJ2-4; D gene ambiguous. Trimming stripped 2 bases from V and 6 bases from J, with 12 bases between. CDR1 SGHKS and CDR2 YYEKEE come from the germline V gene (reference sequence). The CDR3 covers 14 residues. Full variable domain (rest looked up from reference TRBV5-5 and TRBJ2-4): DAGVTQSPTHLIKTRGQQVTLRCSPISGHKSVSWYQQVLGQGPQFIFQYYEKEERGRGNFPDRFSARQFPNYSSELNVNALLLGDSALYLCASSFQPGGNIQYFGAGTRLSVL.

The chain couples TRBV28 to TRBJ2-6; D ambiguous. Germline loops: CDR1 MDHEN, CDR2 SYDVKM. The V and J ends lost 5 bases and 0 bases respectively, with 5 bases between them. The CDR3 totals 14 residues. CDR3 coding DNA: TGTGCCAGCAGTATTACCTCTGGGGCCAACGTCCTGACTTTC. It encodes CASSITSGANVLTF. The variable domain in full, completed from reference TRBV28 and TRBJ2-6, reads DVKVTQSSRYLVKRTGEKVFLECVQDMDHENMFWYRQDPGLGLRLIYFSYDVKMKEKGDIPEGYSVSREKKERFSLILESASTNQTSMYLCASSITSGANVLTFGAGSRLTVL.

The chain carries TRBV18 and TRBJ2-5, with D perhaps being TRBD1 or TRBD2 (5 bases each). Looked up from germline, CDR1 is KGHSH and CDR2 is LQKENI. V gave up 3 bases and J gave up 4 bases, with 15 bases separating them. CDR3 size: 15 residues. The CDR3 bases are TGTGCCAGCTCACCCGGGACCCTCGGCAGAGAGACCCAGTACTTC. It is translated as CASSPGTLGRETQYF.

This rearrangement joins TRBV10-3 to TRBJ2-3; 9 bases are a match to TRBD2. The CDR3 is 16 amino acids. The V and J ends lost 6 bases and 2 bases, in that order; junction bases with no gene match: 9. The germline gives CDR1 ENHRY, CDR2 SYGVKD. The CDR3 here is CAIRQRLAGPTDTQYF. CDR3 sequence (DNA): TGTGCCATCAGGCAACGGCTAGCGGGACCCACAGATACGCAGTATTTT.

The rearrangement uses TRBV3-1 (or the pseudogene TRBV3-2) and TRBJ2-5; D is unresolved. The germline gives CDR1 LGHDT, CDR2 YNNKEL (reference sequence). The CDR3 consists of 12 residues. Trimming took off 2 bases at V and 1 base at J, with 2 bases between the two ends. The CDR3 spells CASSQIQETQYF. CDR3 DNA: TGTGCCAGCAGCCAAATCCAAGAGACCCAGTACTTC.

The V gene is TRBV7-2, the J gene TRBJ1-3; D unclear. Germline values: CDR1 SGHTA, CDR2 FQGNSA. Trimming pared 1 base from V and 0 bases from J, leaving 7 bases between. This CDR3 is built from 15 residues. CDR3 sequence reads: CASSLERSSGNTIYF. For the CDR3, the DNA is TGTGCCAGCAGCTTAGAACGGAGCTCTGGAAACACCATATATTTT.

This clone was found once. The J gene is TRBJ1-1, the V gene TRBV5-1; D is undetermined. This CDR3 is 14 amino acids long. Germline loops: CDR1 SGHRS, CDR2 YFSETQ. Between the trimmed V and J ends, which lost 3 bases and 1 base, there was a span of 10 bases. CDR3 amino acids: CASSSRVQNTEAFF. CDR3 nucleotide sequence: TGCGCCAGCAGCTCCCGGGTCCAGAACACTGAAGCTTTCTTT.

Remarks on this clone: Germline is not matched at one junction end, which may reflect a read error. CDR3 nucleotides: TGTGCCAGCAGCCGGACCTTACCGGGGATCTTT. Amino acids: CASSRTLPGIF. The genes are TRBV7-9 and TRBJ1-1; the D is unclear. From germline, CDR1 is SEHNR and CDR2 FQNEAQ (reference sequence). CDR3 length equals 11 residues.

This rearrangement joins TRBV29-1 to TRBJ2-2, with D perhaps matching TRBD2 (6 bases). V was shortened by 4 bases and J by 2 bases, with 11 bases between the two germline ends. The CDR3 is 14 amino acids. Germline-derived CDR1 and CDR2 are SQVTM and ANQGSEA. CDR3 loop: CSVGAGRNTGELFF. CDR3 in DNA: TGCAGCGTTGGGGCGGGAAGAAACACCGGGGAGCTGTTTTTT.

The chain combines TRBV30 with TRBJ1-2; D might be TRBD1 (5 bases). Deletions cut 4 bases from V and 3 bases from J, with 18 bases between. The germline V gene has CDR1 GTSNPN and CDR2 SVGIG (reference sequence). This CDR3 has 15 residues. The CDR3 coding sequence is TGTGCCTGGACCCCCGTAGGGGCGCGGTACTATGGCTACACCTTC. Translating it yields CAWTPVGARYYGYTF.

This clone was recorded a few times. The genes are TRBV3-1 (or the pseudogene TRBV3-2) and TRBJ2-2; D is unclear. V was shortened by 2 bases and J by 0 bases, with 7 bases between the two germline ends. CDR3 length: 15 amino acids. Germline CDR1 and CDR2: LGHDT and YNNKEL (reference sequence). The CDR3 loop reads CASSQLVTNTGELFF. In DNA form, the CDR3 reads TGTGCCAGCAGCCAACTTGTAACGAACACCGGGGAGCTGTTTTTT.

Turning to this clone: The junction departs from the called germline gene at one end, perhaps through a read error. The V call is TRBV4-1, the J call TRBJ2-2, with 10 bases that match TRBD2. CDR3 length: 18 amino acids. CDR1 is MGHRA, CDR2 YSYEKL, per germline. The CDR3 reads CASSQDQLAGTNAGELFF. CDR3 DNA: TGCGCCAGCAGCCAAGATCAACTAGCGGGGACGAACGCCGGGGAGCTGTTTTTT.

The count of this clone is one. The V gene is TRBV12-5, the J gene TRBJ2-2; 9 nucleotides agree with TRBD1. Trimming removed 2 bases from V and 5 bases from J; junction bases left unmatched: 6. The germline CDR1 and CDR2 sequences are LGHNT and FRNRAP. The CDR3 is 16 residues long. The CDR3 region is CASGLSGQGRTGELFF. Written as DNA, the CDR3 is TGTGCTAGTGGTTTGTCCGGACAGGGGAGAACCGGGGAGCTGTTTTTT.

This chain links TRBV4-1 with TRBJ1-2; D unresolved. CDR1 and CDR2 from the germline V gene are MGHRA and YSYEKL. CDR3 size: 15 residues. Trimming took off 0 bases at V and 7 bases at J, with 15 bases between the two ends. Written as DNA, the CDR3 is TGCGCCAGCAGCCAAGATAGGGTCGGCCAGCCTGGCTACACCTTC. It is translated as CASSQDRVGQPGYTF.

CDR3 nucleotide sequence: TGTGCCAGCAGCCAAGATATATTAGGGGGCGCAGGCTATGGCTACACCTTC. It specifies CASSQDILGGAGYGYTF. The chain is built from TRBV4-2 and TRBJ1-2, with 7 bases identical to TRBD1. The CDR3 spans 17 residues. Losses at the gene ends were 0 bases for V and 4 bases for J; bases not matched to a gene: 11. Germline V gene lookup returns CDR1 LGHNA and CDR2 YNFKEQ.

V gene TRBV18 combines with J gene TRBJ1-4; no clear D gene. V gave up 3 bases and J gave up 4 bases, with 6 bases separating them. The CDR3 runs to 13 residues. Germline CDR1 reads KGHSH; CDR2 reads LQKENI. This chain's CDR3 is CASSPDLNEKLFF. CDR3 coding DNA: TGTGCCAGCTCACCGGACCTTAATGAAAAACTGTTTTTT.

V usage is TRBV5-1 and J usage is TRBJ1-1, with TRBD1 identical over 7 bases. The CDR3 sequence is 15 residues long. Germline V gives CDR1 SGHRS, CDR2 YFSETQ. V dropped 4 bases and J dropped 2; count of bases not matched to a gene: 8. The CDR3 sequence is CASSRRQGGNTEAFF. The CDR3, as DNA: TGCGCCAGCAGCCGAAGACAGGGAGGAAACACTGAAGCTTTCTTT.

This CDR3 is CASSPGWTNTEAFF. The DNA for the CDR3 is TGTGCCAGCTCACCAGGGTGGACGAACACTGAAGCTTTCTTT. The chain joins TRBV18 to TRBJ1-1; D is unresolved. CDR3 size: 14 residues. Germline lookup yields CDR1 KGHSH and CDR2 LQKENI. The V end lost 2 bases, the J end lost 1 base, and 8 bases lay between the germline ends.

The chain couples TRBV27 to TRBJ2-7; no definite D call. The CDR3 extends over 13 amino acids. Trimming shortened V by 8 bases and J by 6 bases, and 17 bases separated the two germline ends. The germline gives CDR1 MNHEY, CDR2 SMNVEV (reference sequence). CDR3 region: CASGVDFSREQYV. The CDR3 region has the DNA TGTGCCAGCGGTGTAGACTTCTCCCGCGAGCAGTACGTC.

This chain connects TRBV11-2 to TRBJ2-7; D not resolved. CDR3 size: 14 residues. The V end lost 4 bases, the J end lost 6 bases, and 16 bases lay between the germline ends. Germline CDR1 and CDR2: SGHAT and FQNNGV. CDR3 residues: CASSSLHKAREQYF. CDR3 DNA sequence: TGTGCCAGCAGCTCTCTACACAAGGCACGCGAGCAGTACTTC. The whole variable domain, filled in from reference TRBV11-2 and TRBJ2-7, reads EAGVAQSPRYKIIEKRQSVAFWCNPISGHATLYWYQQILGQGPKLLIQFQNNGVVDDSQLPKDRFSAERLKGVDSTLKIQPAKLEDSAVYLCASSSLHKAREQYFGPGTRLTVT.

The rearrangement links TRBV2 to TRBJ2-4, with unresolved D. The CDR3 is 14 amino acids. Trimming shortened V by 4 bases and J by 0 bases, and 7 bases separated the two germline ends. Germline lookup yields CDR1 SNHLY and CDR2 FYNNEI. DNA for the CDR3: TGTGCCAGCAGTGGCCACCTAGCCAAAAACATTCAGTACTTC. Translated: CASSGHLAKNIQYF.

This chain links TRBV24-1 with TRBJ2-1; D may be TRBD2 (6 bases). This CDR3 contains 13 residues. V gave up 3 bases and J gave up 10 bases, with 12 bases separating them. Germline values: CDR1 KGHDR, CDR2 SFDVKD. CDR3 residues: CATSDGFREEQFF. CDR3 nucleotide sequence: TGTGCCACCAGTGATGGTTTTCGGGAGGAGCAGTTCTTC.

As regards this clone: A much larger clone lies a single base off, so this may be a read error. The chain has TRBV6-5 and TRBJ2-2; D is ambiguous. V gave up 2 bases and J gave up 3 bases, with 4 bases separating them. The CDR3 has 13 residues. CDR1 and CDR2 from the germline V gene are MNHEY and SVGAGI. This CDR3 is CASSYEDTGELFF. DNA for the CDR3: TGTGCCAGCAGTTACGAGGACACCGGGGAGCTGTTTTTT.